This TCR beta chain was captured in a study of T cell changes during pregnancy in multiple sclerosis (dated by TCRdb to between 2018 and 2020). About the full investigation: The study examined how the T cell repertoire changed over the course of pregnancy in women with multiple sclerosis.

V is pared back by 9 bases and J by 4 bases, with 15 bases lying between the germline termini. Taken from the germline V gene, the CDR1 and CDR2 loops are LGHNA and YNFKEQ. The CDR3 runs 13 amino acids, cysteine and phenylalanine included. CDR3 DNA only is kept here, 39 bases in frame from base 1. As concerns this clone: The antigen this receptor binds is unknown. The record has no base qualities; no much larger clone is one base away.

Library method: the immunoSEQ multiplex PCR assay. The table comes from immuneACCESS by way of TCRdb, which keeps in-frame sequences with V and J called. Part of the clones is missing from these tables; in studies checked, under half for an unresolved V gene and the rest for unknown reasons. This sample gives approximately 70,000 clones in total; 91% of them show up just once. Together, the top ten hold roughly 2.1% of the sample. This receptor was obtained from a female donor with multiple sclerosis, enrolled in a pregnancy study. The chain is encoded by TRBV4-2 joined to TRBJ2-5; possibly the D gene is TRBD1, per 5 matching bases. The sequences come from peripheral blood, collected in the first trimester of pregnancy. In nucleotide form, the sequence is TGTGCCAGTCCTCTTTTAAGGGGAGAGACCCAGTACTTC. The resulting protein is CASPLLRGETQYF.